A single count supports the clone carrying this TCR beta chain. Germline V lookup: CDR1 SGHRS, CDR2 YFSETQ. The ends were cut back, 2 bases at V and 5 bases at J, with 11 bases in the middle. CDR3 length: 13 amino acids. The sample originates from a study of tumor T cells in aggressive B-cell lymphoma. Sequencing used immunoSEQ multiplex PCR; TCRdb keeps in-frame clones, though not all of them. Here the sample spans 4,500 to 5,500 clones, about 88% being singletons. This receptor was obtained from an adult with diffuse large B cell lymphoma. The chain is built from TRBV5-1 and TRBJ2-7; D is possibly TRBD2 (5 bases). Material: tumor tissue. The chain's CDR3 is CASSFGPGDEQYF. The CDR3 coding sequence is TGCGCCAGCAGCTTCGGACCCGGGGACGAGCAGTACTTC.